This is a list of T cell receptor beta chains from one sample in a study of blood T cell repertoires in COVID-19. Clones were read by immunoSEQ multiplex PCR, and TCRdb kept only the in-frame ones, dropping some. Counted here are 300,000 to 400,000 clones, around 87% occurring once; the ten biggest clones make up about 2.3%. Material: peripheral blood. The source is a woman aged 55-70 years with COVID-19, enrolled during active disease. Both conserved end residues are part of each CDR3. D genes are given only for firm matches. The size entry is marked missing in some rows and otherwise reads once, few, many or a size class.

V gene,D gene,clone size,J gene,CDR3 protein,CDR3 DNA
TRBV5-1,TRBD1,-,TRBJ1-1,CASSLKTGEAFF,TGCGCCAGCAGCCTAAAAACAGGGGAGGCTTTCTTT
TRBV18,-,-,TRBJ1-1,CASSQSGGTEAFF,TGTGCCAGCTCACAATCCGGGGGCACTGAAGCTTTCTTT
TRBV18,TRBD1,-,TRBJ1-6,CASSPRGQGKSSPLHF,TGTGCCAGCTCACCACGGGGACAGGGAAAATCTTCACCCCTCCACTTT
TRBV5-1,-,-,TRBJ1-3,CASSPGHAGIGNTIYF,TGCGCCAGCAGCCCTGGGCACGCAGGAATTGGAAACACCATATATTTT
TRBV27,-,once,TRBJ2-3,CAGGDRPTDTQYF,TGTGCCGGGGGGGACAGGCCCACAGATACGCAGTATTTT
TRBV21-1,-,-,TRBJ2-5,CASSWREGKEETQYF,TGTGCCAGCAGCTGGAGGGAAGGAAAGGAGGAGACCCAGTACTTC
TRBV29-1,-,-,TRBJ2-1,CSVPRPGTYNEQFF,TGCAGCGTTCCCCGTCCGGGAACCTACAATGAGCAGTTCTTC
TRBV7-6,-,few,TRBJ1-3,CASSFEGLHSGNTIYF,TGTGCCAGCAGCTTCGAGGGCCTGCACTCTGGAAACACCATATATTTT
TRBV7-3,TRBD1,-,TRBJ1-1,CASSLRPGTGKGTEAFF,TGTGCCAGCAGCTTAAGACCCGGGACAGGGAAGGGAACTGAAGCTTTCTTT
TRBV29-1,-,-,TRBJ1-2,CSVEDLGGGYTF,TGCAGCGTTGAAGATCTGGGGGGTGGCTACACCTTC
TRBV3-1/TRBV3-2,TRBD1,-,TRBJ1-2,CASSKTGGYGYTF,TGTGCCAGCAGCAAAACAGGGGGCTATGGCTACACCTTC
TRBV25-1,-,-,TRBJ2-3,CASSARAPPDTQYF,TGTGCCAGCAGTGCCAGGGCCCCCCCAGATACGCAGTATTTT
TRBV7-9,-,-,TRBJ2-5,CASSSRGSQETQYF,TGTGCCAGCAGCTCACGAGGCAGCCAAGAGACCCAGTACTTC
TRBV25-1,-,-,TRBJ2-3,CASSEGGLVKDTQYF,TGTGCCAGCAGTGAAGGTGGGCTGGTTAAAGATACGCAGTATTTT
TRBV5-1,TRBD1,-,TRBJ2-1,CASSSQGYNEQFF,TGCGCCAGCAGCTCACAGGGGTACAATGAGCAGTTCTTC
TRBV19,TRBD1,-,TRBJ1-5,CASSIHGQGFNQPQHF,TGTGCCAGTAGTATTCACGGACAGGGGTTCAATCAGCCCCAGCATTTT
TRBV5-1,-,-,TRBJ1-2,CASRPGARGEGYTF,TGCGCCAGCAGACCCGGGGCGCGGGGTGAGGGCTACACCTTC
TRBV24-1,-,-,TRBJ2-1,CATSDSSIPLNEQFF,TGTGCCACCAGTGATTCGTCTATACCCCTCAATGAGCAGTTCTTC
TRBV6-1,-,few,TRBJ1-1,CASSEVRGGEAFF,TGTGCCAGCAGTGAAGTCAGGGGCGGCGAAGCTTTCTTT
TRBV19,-,-,TRBJ1-5,CASSRGNQPQHF,TGTGCCAGTAGCAGGGGCAATCAGCCCCAGCATTTT
TRBV5-8,TRBD1,-,TRBJ1-2,CASSETGDNGYTF,TGTGCCAGCAGTGAAACAGGGGATAATGGCTACACCTTC
TRBV6-2/TRBV6-3,-,few,TRBJ2-1,CASSSRATYNEQFF,TGTGCCAGCAGTTCGCGGGCCACCTACAATGAGCAGTTCTTC
TRBV18,-,once,TRBJ1-1,CASSPPGGGTEAFF,TGTGCCAGCTCACCACCGGGGGGTGGGACTGAAGCTTTCTTT
TRBV27,-,-,TRBJ2-3,CASSLGLSTDTQYF,TGTGCCAGCAGTTTAGGCTTGTCGACAGATACGCAGTATTTT
TRBV5-1,TRBD1,-,TRBJ2-5,CASSISTGGIETQYF,TGCGCCAGCAGCATCTCCACAGGGGGCATCGAGACCCAGTACTTC
TRBV5-4,-,-,TRBJ1-4,CASSRFGATNEKLFF,TGTGCCAGCAGCCGTTTCGGGGCAACTAATGAAAAACTGTTTTTT
TRBV20-1,-,once,TRBJ1-2,CSASIIGTLGNYGYTF,TGCAGTGCTAGTATAATCGGGACACTGGGGAACTATGGCTACACCTTC
TRBV6-1,-,-,TRBJ2-3,CASSEIGGGGDTQYF,TGTGCCAGCAGTGAAATCGGGGGAGGAGGCGATACGCAGTATTTT
TRBV11-2,-,once,TRBJ2-7,CASSSGWLYEQYF,TGTGCCAGCAGCTCAGGTTGGCTATACGAGCAGTACTTC
TRBV7-2,-,-,TRBJ1-4,CASSHPTGSNEKLFF,TGTGCCAGCAGCCATCCGACAGGAAGTAATGAAAAACTGTTTTTT
TRBV24-1,TRBD2,-,TRBJ2-3,CATSAKAERGGTDTQYF,TGTGCCACCAGTGCCAAGGCTGAGCGGGGGGGCACAGATACGCAGTATTTT
TRBV6-5,-,-,TRBJ2-7,CASSLRDTFISYEQYF,TGTGCCAGCAGTTTAAGGGACACTTTCATCTCCTACGAGCAGTACTTC
TRBV2,-,once,TRBJ1-1,CASARGENTEAFF,TGTGCCAGCGCGCGGGGGGAGAACACTGAAGCTTTCTTT
TRBV7-2,-,-,TRBJ1-2,CASSPPDTGWGYGYTF,TGTGCCAGCAGCCCCCCCGATACAGGGTGGGGGTATGGCTACACCTTC
TRBV18,-,-,TRBJ1-3,CASSLGRPDGNTIYF,TGTGCCAGCTCACTGGGGCGTCCTGATGGAAACACCATATATTTT
TRBV28,-,-,TRBJ1-2,CATLQVSNYGYTF,TGTGCCACCTTACAAGTTTCTAACTATGGCTACACCTTC
TRBV19,TRBD2,-,TRBJ2-1,CASSAGLAGAFYNEQFF,TGTGCCAGTAGTGCGGGACTAGCGGGGGCCTTCTACAATGAGCAGTTCTTC
TRBV5-1,-,-,TRBJ2-5,CASSFRYRETQYF,TGCGCCAGCAGCTTCCGCTACAGGGAGACCCAGTACTTC
TRBV3-1/TRBV3-2,TRBD1,few,TRBJ2-2,CASSLWGQGNTGELFF,TGTGCCAGCAGTCTCTGGGGACAGGGAAACACCGGGGAGCTGTTTTTT
TRBV7-6,TRBD2,-,TRBJ2-1,CASSQSGGASSNEQFF,TGTGCCAGCAGCCAGAGCGGGGGGGCCAGTTCGAATGAGCAGTTCTTC
TRBV4-1,-,once,TRBJ1-4,CASSQAGFRNEKLFF,TGCGCCAGCAGCCAAGCCGGGTTTAGGAATGAAAAACTGTTTTTT
TRBV5-4,-,once,TRBJ2-5,CASSLGGDLRGETQYF,TGTGCCAGCAGCTTGGGCGGCGACCTACGGGGGGAGACCCAGTACTTC
TRBV28,-,-,TRBJ1-1,CASSYTKPGGDEAFF,TGTGCCAGCAGCTATACTAAACCTGGGGGGGATGAAGCTTTCTTT
TRBV10-3,-,-,TRBJ1-2,CAISRLNYGYTF,TGTGCCATCTCTCGACTTAACTATGGCTACACCTTC
TRBV20-1,-,-,TRBJ1-2,CSAMTGYGYTF,TGCAGTGCTATGACGGGCTATGGCTACACCTTC
TRBV27,-,-,TRBJ2-3,CASSPVAEVLYF,TGTGCCAGCAGTCCCGTAGCGGAGGTGTTGTATTTT
TRBV7-2,-,-,TRBJ1-2,CASSTYRALNYGYTF,TGTGCCAGCAGCACTTACAGGGCTCTTAACTATGGCTACACCTTC
TRBV2,TRBD1,once,TRBJ1-1,CASKTGEAEAFF,TGTGCCAGCAAGACAGGGGAGGCTGAAGCTTTCTTT
TRBV25-1,-,-,TRBJ1-2,CASKDGVYGYTF,TGTGCCAGCAAAGACGGGGTCTATGGCTACACCTTC
TRBV29-1,-,-,TRBJ1-2,CSVGEGYPNYGYTF,TGCAGCGTGGGCGAGGGCTATCCTAACTATGGCTACACCTTC
TRBV30,-,-,TRBJ2-7,CAWSVGAQSYEQYF,TGTGCCTGGAGTGTGGGAGCCCAATCCTACGAGCAGTACTTC
TRBV27,TRBD1,once,TRBJ1-5,CASSRGGAGQPQHF,TGTGCCAGCAGTAGAGGGGGCGCGGGTCAGCCCCAGCATTTT
TRBV6-5,-,-,TRBJ1-4,CASRSGGQVNEKLFF,TGTGCCAGCAGGTCGGGGGGACAAGTTAATGAAAAACTGTTTTTT
TRBV12-3/TRBV12-4,-,few,TRBJ1-1,CASSLQVNTEAFF,TGTGCCAGCAGTTTACAGGTGAACACTGAAGCTTTCTTT
TRBV19,-,-,TRBJ1-4,CASSISATNEKLFF,TGTGCCAGTAGTATATCTGCAACTAATGAAAAACTGTTTTTT